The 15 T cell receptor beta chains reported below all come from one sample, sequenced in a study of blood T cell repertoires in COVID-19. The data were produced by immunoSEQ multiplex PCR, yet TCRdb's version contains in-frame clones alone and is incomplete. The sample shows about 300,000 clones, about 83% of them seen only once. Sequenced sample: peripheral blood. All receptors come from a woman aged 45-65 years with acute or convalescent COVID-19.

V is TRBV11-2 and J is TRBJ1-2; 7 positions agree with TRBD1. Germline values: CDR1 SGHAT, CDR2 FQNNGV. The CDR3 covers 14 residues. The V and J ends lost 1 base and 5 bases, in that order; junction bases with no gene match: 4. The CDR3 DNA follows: TGTGCCAGCAGCTTAGGGGACAGAGATTATGGCTACACCTTC. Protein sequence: CASSLGDRDYGYTF.

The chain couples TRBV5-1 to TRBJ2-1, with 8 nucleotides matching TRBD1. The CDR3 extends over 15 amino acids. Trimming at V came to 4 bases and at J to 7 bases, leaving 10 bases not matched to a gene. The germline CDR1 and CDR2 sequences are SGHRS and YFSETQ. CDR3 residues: CASSLTTGALNEQFF. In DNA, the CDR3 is TGCGCCAGCAGCCTTACGACAGGGGCCCTAAATGAGCAGTTCTTC. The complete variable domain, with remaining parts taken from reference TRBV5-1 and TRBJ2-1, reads KAGVTQTPRYLIKTRGQQVTLSCSPISGHRSVSWYQQTPGQGLQFLFEYFSETQRNKGNFPGRFSGRQFSNSRSEMNVSTLELGDSALYLCASSLTTGALNEQFFGPGTRLTVL.

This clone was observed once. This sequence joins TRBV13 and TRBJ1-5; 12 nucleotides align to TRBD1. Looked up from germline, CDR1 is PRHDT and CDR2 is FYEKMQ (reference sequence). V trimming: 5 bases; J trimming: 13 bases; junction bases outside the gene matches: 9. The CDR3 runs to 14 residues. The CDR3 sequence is CASSQGQGAGQQHF. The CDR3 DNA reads TGTGCCAGCAGCCAGGGACAGGGGGCTGGTCAACAGCATTTT.

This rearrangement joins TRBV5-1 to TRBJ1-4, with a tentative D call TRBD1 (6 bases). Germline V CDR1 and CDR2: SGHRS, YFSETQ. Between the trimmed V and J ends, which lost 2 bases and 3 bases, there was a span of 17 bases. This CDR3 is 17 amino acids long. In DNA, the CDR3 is TGCGCCAGCAGCTTAGACGGCAGGGGACGATCTAATGAAAAACTGTTTTTT. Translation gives CASSLDGRGRSNEKLFF.

The CDR3: CASSQEGGQAQPQHF. For the CDR3, the DNA is TGTGCCAGCAGCCAAGAAGGGGGACAGGCTCAGCCCCAGCATTTT. The chain combines TRBV4-2 with TRBJ1-5; 8 bases line up with TRBD1. Losses at the gene ends were 0 bases for V and 6 bases for J; bases not matched to a gene: 4. Germline V lookup: CDR1 LGHNA, CDR2 YNFKEQ. The CDR3 runs 15 residues.

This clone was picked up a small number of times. Written as DNA, the CDR3 is TGTGCCAGCTCACCTGGGCCGACGGACTACGAGCAGTACTTC. Amino acid sequence: CASSPGPTDYEQYF. The chain combines TRBV18 with TRBJ2-7, with D unclear. The V and J ends lost 3 bases and 3 bases respectively, with 12 bases between them. Per germline, CDR1 KGHSH and CDR2 LQKENI. The CDR3 is 14 amino acids.

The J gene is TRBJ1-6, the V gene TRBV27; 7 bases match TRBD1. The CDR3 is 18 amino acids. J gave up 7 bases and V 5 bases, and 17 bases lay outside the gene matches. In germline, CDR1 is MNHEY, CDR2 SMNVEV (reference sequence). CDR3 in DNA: TGTGCCAGCAGTCAACCACCGGGACAGAAGGGTAAAAATTCACCCCTCCACTTT. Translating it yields CASSQPPGQKGKNSPLHF.

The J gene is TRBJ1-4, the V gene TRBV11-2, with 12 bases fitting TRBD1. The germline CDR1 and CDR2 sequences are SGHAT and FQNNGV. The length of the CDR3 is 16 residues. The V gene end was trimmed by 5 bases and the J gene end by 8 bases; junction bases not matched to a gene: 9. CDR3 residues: CASSPLTGTGGEKLFF. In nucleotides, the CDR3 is TGTGCCAGCAGCCCCCTAACCGGGACAGGGGGCGAAAAACTGTTTTTT.

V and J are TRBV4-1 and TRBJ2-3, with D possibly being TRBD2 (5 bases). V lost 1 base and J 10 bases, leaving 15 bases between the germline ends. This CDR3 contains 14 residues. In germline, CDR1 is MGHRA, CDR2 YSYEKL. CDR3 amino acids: CASSQAQLGVSQYF. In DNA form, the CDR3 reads TGCGCCAGCAGCCAAGCCCAACTCGGGGTCTCGCAGTATTTT.

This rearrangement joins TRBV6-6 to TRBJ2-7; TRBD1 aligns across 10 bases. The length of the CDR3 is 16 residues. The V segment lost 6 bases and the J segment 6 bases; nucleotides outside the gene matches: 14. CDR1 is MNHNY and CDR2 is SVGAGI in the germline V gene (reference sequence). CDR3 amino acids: CASRTAFGQGVGEQYF. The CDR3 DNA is TGTGCCAGCAGAACGGCATTCGGACAGGGGGTAGGCGAGCAGTACTTC.

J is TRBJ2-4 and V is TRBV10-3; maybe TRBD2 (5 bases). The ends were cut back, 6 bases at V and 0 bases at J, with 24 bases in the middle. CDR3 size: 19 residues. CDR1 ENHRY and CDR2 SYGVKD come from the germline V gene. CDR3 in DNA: TGTGCCATCAGCCATCCTCCGGACTCCCTGATGGGAGCCAAAAACATTCAGTACTTC. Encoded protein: CAISHPPDSLMGAKNIQYF.

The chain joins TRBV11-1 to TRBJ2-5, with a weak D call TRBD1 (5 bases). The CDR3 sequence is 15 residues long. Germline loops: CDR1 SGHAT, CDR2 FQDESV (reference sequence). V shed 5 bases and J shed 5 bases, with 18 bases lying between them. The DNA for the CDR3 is TGTGCCAGCAGCCACCCCGCGGCCAGGGCCGAGACCCAGTACTTC. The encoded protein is CASSHPAARAETQYF.

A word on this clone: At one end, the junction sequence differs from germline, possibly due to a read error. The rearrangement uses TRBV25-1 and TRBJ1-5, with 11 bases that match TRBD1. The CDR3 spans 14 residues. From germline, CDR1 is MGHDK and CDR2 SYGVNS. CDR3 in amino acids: CASSGTGGKQPQHF. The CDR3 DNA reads TGTGCCAGCAGTGGGACAGGGGGCAAACAGCCCCAGCATTTT. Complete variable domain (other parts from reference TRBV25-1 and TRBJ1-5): EADIYQTPRYLVIGTGKKITLECSQTMGHDKMYWYQQDPGMELHLIHYSYGVNSTEKGDLSSESTVSRIRTEHFPLTLESARPSHTSQYLCASSGTGGKQPQHFGDGTRLSIL.

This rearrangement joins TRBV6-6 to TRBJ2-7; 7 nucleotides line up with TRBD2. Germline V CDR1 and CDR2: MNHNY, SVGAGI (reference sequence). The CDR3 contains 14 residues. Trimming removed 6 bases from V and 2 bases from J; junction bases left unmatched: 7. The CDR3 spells CASRGGRGAYEQYF. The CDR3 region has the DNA TGTGCCAGCAGGGGCGGGAGAGGGGCCTACGAGCAGTACTTC.

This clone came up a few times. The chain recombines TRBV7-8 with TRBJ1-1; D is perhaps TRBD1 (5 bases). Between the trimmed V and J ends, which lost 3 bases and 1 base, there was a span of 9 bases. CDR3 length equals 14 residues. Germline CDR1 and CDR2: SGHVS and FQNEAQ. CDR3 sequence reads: CASSFVGRNTEAFF. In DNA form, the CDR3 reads TGTGCCAGCAGCTTTGTGGGGCGGAACACTGAAGCTTTCTTT.